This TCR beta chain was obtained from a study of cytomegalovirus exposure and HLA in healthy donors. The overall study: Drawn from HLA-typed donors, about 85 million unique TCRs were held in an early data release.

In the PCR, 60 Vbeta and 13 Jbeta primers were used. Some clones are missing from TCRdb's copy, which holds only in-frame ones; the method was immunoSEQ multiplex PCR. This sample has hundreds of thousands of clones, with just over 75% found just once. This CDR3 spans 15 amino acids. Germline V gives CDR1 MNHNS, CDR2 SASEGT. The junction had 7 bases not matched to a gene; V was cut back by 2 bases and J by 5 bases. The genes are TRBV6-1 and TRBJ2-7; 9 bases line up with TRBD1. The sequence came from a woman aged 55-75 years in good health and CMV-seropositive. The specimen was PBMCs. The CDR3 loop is CASSEMGQGTHEQYF. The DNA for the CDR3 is TGTGCCAGCAGTGAAATGGGACAGGGAACCCACGAGCAGTACTTC.